This T cell receptor beta chain was found in a study of T cell responses to AZD1222 COVID-19 vaccine. Findings of the study overall: The breadth and depth of Spike-specific TCRs increased once two AZD1222 doses had been given. It was only a handful of AZD1222 recipients who were seropositive at baseline. Among vaccine-associated CD4 TCRs, coverage spanned spike, with dominance at 160-218 and 743-854. Donors were chiefly white British, with a greater number of females, and clonal diversity was perhaps underestimated.

The protocol was immunoSEQ multiplex PCR, while the TCRdb copy is restricted to in-frame clones and leaves out a portion. Here the sample spans 90,000 to 110,000 clones, about 89% being singletons. As concerns this clone: Its antigen is unidentified.

Germline V CDR1 and CDR2: SGHTA, FQGNSA. Trimming pared 1 base from V and 5 bases from J, leaving 14 bases between. This CDR3 has 15 amino acids. The chain carries TRBV7-2 and TRBJ1-2; D gene ambiguous. The sequence derives from an adult in good health. Material: peripheral blood, obtained on day 0 of AZD1222 vaccination. In DNA form, the CDR3 reads TGTGCCAGCAGCTTAGTATCCCCTTCCGGGTATGGCTACACCTTC. Amino acids: CASSLVSPSGYGYTF.